This T cell receptor beta chain came from a study of T-cell reconstitution after alpha-beta-depleted transplantation in children. Points from the study as a whole: By about two months after transplant, alpha-beta T cells reportedly arose from several hundred graft clones that had expanded. Hyperexpanded clones declined; after one year, newly produced T cells mostly supplied diversity.

Germline CDR1 and CDR2: SGHRS and YFSETQ. The V gene lost 1 base and the J gene lost 3 bases, with 8 bases spanning the gap. This CDR3 has 15 residues. Researchers prepared the TCRbeta library using unique molecular identifiers, the study reports. MiXCR, applied by TCRdb to the PCR reads, yields one record per CDR3 protein. The sample consists of 300,000 to 400,000 distinct CDR3 sequences, about 17% of them appearing once. This clonotype was observed a few times. Its antigen is not identified. This TCR was sampled from a male patient aged 2 to 9 who had a stem cell transplant for acute lymphoblastic leukemia, so the T cells may come from the graft donor. Here the sequenced sample was PBMCs, mostly from graft donor cells, taken 360 days after TCRalphabeta/CD19-depleted stem cell transplant. This chain uses TRBV5-1 with TRBJ2-6, with D uncertain. The CDR3 loop is CASSLKGGGANVLTF. The DNA for the CDR3 is TGCGCCAGCAGCTTGAAGGGCGGTGGGGCCAACGTCCTGACTTTC.